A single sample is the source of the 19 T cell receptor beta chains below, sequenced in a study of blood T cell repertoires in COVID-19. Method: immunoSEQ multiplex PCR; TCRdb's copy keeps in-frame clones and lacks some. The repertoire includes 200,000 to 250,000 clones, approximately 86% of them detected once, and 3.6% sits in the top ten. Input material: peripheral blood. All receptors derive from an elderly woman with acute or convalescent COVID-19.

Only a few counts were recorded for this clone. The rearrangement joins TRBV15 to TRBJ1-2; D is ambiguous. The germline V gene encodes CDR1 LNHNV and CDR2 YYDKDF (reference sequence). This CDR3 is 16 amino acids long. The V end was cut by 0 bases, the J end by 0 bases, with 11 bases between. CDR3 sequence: CATSRDFTSTNYGYTF. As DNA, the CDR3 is TGTGCCACCAGCAGAGATTTCACTTCCACTAACTATGGCTACACCTTC.

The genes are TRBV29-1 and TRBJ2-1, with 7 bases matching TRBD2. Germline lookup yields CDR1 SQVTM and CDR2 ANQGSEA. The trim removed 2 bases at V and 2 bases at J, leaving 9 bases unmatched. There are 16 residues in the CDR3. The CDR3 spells CSVEPPAGVAYNEQFF. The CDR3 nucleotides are TGCAGCGTTGAACCTCCCGCGGGGGTGGCCTACAATGAGCAGTTCTTC.

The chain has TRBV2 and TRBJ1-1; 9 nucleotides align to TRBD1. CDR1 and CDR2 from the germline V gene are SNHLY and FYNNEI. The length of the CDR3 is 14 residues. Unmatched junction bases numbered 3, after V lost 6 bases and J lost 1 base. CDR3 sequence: CASSGTGPNTEAFF. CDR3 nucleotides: TGTGCCAGCAGCGGGACAGGGCCGAACACTGAAGCTTTCTTT.

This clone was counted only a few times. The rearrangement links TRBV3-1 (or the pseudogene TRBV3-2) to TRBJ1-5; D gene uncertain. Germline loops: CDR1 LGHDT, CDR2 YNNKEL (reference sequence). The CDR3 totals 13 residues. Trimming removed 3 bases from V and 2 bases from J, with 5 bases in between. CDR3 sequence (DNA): TGTGCCAGCAGCCAGGAGGGCAATCAGCCCCAGCATTTT. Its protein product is CASSQEGNQPQHF.

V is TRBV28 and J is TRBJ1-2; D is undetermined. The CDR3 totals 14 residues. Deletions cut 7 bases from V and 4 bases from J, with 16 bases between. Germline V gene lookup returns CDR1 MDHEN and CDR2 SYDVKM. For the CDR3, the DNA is TGTGCCAGCACCCTCGGGTACACGGTCTATGGCTACACCTTC. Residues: CASTLGYTVYGYTF.

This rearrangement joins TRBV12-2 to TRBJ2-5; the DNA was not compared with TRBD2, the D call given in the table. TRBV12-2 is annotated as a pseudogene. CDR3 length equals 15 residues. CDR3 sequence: CASRPSGIIQETQYF. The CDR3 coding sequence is TGTGCAAGTCGTCCGAGCGGCATAATCCAAGAGACCCAGTACTTC.

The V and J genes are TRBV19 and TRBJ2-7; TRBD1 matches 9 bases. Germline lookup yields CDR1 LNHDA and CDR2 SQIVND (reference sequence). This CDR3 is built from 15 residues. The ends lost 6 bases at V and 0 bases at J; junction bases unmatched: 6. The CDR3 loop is CASSPQGAASYEQYF. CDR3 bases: TGTGCCAGTAGCCCACAGGGGGCGGCCTCCTACGAGCAGTACTTC.

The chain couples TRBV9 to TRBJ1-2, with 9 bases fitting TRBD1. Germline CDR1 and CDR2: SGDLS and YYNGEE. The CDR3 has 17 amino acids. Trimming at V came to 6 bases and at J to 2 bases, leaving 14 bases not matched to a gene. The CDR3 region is CASTNSAGTGPNYGYTF. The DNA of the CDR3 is TGTGCCAGCACCAATTCAGCAGGGACAGGGCCCAACTATGGCTACACCTTC.

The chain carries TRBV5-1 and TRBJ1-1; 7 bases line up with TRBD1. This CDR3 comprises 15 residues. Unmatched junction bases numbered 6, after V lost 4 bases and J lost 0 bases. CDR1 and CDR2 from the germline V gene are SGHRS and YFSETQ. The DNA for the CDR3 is TGCGCCAGCAGCGTGAACACAGGGGTGAACACTGAAGCTTTCTTT. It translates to CASSVNTGVNTEAFF.

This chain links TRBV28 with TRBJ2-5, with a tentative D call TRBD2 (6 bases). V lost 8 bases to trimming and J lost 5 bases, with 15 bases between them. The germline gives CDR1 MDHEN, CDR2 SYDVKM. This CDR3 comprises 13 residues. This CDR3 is CASVPWGRETQYF. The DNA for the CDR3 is TGTGCCAGCGTCCCTTGGGGGAGGGAGACCCAGTACTTC.

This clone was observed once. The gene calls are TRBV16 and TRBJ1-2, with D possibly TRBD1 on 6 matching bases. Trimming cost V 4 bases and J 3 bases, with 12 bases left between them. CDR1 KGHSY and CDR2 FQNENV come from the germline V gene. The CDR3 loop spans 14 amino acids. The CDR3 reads CASSRIRTDYGYTF. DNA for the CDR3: TGTGCCAGCAGCCGAATCAGGACAGACTATGGCTACACCTTC.

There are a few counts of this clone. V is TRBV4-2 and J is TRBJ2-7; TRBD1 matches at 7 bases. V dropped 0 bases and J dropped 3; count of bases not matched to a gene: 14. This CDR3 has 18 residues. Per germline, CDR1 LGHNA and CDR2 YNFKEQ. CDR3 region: CASSQEVPAGTDSYEQYF. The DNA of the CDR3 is TGTGCCAGCAGCCAAGAGGTCCCGGCCGGGACAGACAGCTACGAGCAGTACTTC.

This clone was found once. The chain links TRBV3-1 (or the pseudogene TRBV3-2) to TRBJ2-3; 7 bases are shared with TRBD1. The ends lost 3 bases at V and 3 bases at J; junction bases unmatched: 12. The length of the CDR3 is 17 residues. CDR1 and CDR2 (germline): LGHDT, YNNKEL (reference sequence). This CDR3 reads CASSHATTGVGTDTQYF. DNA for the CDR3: TGTGCCAGCAGCCACGCCACCACAGGGGTAGGTACAGATACGCAGTATTTT.

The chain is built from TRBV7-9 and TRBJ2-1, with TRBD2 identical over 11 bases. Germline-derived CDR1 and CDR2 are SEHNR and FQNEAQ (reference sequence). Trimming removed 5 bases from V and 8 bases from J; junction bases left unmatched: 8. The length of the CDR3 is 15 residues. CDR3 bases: TGTGCCAGCAGCATTAGCGGGGGGGCCAGGTATGAGCAGTTCTTC. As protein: CASSISGGARYEQFF.

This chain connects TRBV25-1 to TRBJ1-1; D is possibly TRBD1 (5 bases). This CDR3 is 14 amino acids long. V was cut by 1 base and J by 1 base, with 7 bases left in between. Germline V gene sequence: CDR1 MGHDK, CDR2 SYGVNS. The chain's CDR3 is CASSEWGGNTEAFF. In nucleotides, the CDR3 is TGTGCCAGCAGTGAATGGGGGGGGAACACTGAAGCTTTCTTT.

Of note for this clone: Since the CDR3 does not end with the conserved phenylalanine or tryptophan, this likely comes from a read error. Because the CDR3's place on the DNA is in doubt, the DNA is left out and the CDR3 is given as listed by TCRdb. This CDR3 is CSAPGRDSVSI. The J gene is TRBJ2-7, the V gene TRBV20-1; the table's D call, TRBD2, has no DNA check behind it. The CDR3 is 11 amino acids long, termini counted. In germline, CDR1 is DFQATT, CDR2 SNEGSKA (reference sequence).

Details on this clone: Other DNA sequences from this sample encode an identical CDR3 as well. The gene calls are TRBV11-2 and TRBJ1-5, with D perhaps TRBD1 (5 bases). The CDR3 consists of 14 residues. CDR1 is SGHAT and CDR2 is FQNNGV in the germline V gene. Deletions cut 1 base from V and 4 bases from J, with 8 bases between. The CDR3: CASSLVGGNQPQHF. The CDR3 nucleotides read TGTGCCAGCAGCTTAGTGGGGGGGAATCAGCCCCAGCATTTT.

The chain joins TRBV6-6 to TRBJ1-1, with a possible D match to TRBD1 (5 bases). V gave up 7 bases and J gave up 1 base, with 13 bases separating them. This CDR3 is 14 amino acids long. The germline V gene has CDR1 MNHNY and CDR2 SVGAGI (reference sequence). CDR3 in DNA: TGTGCCAGCATTTGGGGGGACCGGAACACTGAAGCTTTCTTT. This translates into CASIWGDRNTEAFF.

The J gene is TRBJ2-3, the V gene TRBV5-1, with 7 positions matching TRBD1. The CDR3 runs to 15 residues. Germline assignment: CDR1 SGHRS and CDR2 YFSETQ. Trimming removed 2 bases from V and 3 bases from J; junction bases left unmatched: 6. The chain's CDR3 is CASSLQGFSTDTQYF. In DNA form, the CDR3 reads TGCGCCAGCAGCTTACAGGGGTTTTCAACAGATACGCAGTATTTT.